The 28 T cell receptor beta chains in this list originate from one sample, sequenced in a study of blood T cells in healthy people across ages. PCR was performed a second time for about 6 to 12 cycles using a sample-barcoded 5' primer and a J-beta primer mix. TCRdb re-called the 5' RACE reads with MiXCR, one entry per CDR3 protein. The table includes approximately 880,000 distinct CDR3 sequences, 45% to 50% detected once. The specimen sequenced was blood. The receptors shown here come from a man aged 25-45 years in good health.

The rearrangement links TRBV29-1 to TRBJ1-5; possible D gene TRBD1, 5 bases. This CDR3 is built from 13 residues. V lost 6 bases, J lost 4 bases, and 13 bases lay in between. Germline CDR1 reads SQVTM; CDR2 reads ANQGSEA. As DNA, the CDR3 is TGCAGCGTCCAGAGGGGTTCAAATCAGCCCCAGCATTTT. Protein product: CSVQRGSNQPQHF. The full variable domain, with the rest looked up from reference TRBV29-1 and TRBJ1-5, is SAVISQKPSRDICQRGTSLTIQCQVDSQVTMMFWYRQQPGQSLTLIATANQGSEATYESGFVIDKFPISRPNLTFSTLTVSNMSPEDSSIYLCSVQRGSNQPQHFGDGTRLSIL.

This CDR3 reads CASNQQGSYGYTF. DNA of the CDR3: TGTGCCAGCAACCAACAGGGAAGTTATGGCTACACCTTC. J is TRBJ1-2 and V is TRBV6-2 or TRBV6-3; the D gene is possibly TRBD1 (6 bases). Germline-derived CDR1 and CDR2 are MNHEY and SVGEGT. The V and J ends lost 7 bases and 5 bases respectively, with 14 bases between them. The CDR3 contains 13 residues.

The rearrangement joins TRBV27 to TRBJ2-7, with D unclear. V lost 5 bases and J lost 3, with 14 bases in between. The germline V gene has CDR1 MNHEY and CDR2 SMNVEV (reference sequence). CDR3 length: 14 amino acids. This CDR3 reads CASSPSAPGYEQYF. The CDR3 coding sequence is TGTGCCAGCAGTCCTTCCGCCCCGGGCTACGAGCAGTACTTC.

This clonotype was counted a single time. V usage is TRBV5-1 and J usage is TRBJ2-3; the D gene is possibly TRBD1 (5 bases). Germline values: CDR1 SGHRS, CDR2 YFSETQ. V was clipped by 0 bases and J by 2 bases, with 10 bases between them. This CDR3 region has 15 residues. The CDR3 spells CASSLGVRDTDTQYF. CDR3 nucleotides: TGCGCCAGCAGCTTGGGCGTCAGGGACACAGATACGCAGTATTTT.

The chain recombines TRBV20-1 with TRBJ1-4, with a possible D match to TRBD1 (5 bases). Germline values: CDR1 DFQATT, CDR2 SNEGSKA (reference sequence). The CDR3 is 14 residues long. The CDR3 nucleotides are TGCAATGCCAGAGCACAGGTAGTGAATGAAAAACTGTTTTTT. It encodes CNARAQVVNEKLFF.

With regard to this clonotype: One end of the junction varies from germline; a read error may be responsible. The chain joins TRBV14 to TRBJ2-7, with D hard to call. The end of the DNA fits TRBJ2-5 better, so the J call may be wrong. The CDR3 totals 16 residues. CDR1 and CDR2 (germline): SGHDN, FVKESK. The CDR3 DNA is TGTGCCGGCAGCCAAACCCAGTCCGTAGGCCAAGAGACCCAGTACTTC. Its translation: CAGSQTQSVGQETQYF.

CDR3 coding DNA: TGTGCCAGCAGTTACTCAGCCCGGACCAAAATACCCGGGGAGCTGTTTTTT. Translating gives CASSYSARTKIPGELFF. The rearrangement links TRBV6-2 or TRBV6-3 to TRBJ2-2; D is ambiguous. Germline values: CDR1 MNHEY, CDR2 SVGEGT. The CDR3 sequence is 17 residues long. Trimming left V 0 bases short and J 6 bases short, with 17 bases between.

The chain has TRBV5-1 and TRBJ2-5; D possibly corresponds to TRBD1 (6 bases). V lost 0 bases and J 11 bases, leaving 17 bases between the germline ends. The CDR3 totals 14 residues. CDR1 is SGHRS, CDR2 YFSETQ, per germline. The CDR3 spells CASSLARDTLPQYF. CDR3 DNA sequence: TGCGCCAGCAGCTTGGCTCGGGACACCCTACCGCAGTACTTC.

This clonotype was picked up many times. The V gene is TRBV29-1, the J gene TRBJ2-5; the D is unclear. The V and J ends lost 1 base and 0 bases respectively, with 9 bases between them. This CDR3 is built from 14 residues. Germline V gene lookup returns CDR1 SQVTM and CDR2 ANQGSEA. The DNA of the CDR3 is TGCAGCGTTGAAGGCTTCGAGTACCAAGAGACCCAGTACTTC. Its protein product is CSVEGFEYQETQYF.

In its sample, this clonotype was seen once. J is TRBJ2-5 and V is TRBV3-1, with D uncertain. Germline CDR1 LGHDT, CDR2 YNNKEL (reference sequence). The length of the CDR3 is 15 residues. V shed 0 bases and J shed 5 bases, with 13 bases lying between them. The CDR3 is CASSQDLPKTETQYF. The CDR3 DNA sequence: TGTGCCAGCAGCCAAGATCTTCCTAAGACTGAGACCCAGTACTTC.

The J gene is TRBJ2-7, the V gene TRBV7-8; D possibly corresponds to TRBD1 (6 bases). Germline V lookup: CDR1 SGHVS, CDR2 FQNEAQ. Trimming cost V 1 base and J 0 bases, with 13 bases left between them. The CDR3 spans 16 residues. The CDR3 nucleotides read TGTGCCAGCAGCTTAGGACAGGTCCTATCCTCCTACGAGCAGTACTTC. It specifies CASSLGQVLSSYEQYF.

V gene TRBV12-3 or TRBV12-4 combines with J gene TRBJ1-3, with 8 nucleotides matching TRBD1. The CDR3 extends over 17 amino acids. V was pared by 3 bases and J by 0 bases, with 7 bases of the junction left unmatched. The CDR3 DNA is TGTGCCAGCAGTTTGGACGGACAGGGTTACTCTGGAAACACCATATATTTT. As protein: CASSLDGQGYSGNTIYF.

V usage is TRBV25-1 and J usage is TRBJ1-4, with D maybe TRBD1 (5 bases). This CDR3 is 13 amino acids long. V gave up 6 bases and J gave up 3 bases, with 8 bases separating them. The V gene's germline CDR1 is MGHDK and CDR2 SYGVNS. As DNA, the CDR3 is TGTGCCAGCAGGGGGCCGGCTAATGAAAAACTGTTTTTT. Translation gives CASRGPANEKLFF.

The CDR3 DNA follows: TGCAGTGCTAGAGCTTACAGGGCGGGAGATGAGCAGTTCTTC. It translates to CSARAYRAGDEQFF. V gene TRBV20-1 combines with J gene TRBJ2-1; possible D gene TRBD2, 7 bases. The CDR3 extends over 14 amino acids. The germline V gene encodes CDR1 DFQATT and CDR2 SNEGSKA (reference sequence). V lost 1 base, J lost 8 bases, and 15 bases lay in between.

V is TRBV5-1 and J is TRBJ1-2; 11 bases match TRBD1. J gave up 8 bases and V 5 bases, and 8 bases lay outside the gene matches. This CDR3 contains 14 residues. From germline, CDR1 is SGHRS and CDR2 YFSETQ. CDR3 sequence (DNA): TGCGCCAGCAGGGATCGGGACAGGGGGTACGGCTACACCTTC. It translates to CASRDRDRGYGYTF.

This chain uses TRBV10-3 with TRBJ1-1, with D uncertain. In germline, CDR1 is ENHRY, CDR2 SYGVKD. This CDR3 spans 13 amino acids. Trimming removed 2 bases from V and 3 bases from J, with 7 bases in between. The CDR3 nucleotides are TGTGCCATCAGTGAGGGGAGGGACACTGAAGCTTTCTTT. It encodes CAISEGRDTEAFF.

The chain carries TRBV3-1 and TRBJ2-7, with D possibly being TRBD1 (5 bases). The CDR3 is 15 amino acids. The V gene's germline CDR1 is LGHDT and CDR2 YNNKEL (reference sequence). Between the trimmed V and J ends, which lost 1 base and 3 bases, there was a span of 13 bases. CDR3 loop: CASSQGGSGNYEQYF. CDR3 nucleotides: TGTGCCAGCAGCCAAGGGGGTTCAGGGAACTACGAGCAGTACTTC.

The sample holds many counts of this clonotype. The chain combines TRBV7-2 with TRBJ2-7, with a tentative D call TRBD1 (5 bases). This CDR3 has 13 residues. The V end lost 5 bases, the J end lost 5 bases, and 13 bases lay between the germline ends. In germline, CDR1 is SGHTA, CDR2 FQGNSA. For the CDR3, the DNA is TGTGCCAGCAGCGTGTACAGGCCCAACGAGCAGTACTTC. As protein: CASSVYRPNEQYF.

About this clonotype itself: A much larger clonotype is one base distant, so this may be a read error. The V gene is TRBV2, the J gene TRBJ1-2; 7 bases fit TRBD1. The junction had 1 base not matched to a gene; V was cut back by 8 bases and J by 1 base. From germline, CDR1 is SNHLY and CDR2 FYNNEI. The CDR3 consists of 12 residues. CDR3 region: CASGDSNYGYTF. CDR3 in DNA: TGTGCCAGCGGGGACAGTAACTATGGCTACACCTTC. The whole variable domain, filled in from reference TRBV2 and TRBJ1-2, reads EPEVTQTPSHQVTQMGQEVILRCVPISNHLYFYWYRQILGQKVEFLVSFYNNEISEKSEIFDDQFSVERPDGSNFTLKIRSTKLEDSAMYFCASGDSNYGYTFGSGTRLTVV.

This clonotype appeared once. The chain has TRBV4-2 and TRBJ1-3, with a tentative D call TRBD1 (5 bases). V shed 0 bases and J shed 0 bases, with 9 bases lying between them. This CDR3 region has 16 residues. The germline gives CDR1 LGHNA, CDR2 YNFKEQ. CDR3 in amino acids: CASSQDAGGSGNTIYF. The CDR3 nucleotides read TGTGCCAGCAGCCAAGACGCCGGGGGCTCTGGAAACACCATATATTTT.

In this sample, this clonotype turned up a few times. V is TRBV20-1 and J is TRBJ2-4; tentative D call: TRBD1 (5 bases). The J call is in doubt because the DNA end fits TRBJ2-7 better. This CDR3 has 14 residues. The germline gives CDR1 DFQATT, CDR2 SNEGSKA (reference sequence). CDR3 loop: CSARGGLTLYEQYF. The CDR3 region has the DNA TGCAGTGCTAGAGGGGGCCTCACACTCTACGAGCAGTACTTC.

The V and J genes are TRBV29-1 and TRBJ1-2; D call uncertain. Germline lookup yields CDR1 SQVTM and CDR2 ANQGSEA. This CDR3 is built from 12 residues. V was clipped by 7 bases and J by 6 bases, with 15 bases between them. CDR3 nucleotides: TGCAGCGCCGGAGGCGGATCGGATGGCTACACCTTC. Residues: CSAGGGSDGYTF.

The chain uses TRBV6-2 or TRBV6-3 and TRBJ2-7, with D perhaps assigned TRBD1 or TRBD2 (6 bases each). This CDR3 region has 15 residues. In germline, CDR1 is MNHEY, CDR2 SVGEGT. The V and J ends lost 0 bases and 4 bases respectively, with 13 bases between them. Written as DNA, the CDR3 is TGTGCCAGCAGTTACTCGAGTGGAGGGGGGTACGAGCAGTACTTC. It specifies CASSYSSGGGYEQYF.

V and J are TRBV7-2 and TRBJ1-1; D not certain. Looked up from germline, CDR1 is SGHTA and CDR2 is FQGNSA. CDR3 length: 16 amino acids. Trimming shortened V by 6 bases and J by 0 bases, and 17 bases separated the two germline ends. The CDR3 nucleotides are TGTGCCAGCAGTTGGCGAGGATTAGGCATGAACACTGAAGCTTTCTTT. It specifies CASSWRGLGMNTEAFF. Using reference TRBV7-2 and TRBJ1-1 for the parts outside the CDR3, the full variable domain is GAGVSQSPSNKVTEKGKDVELRCDPISGHTALYWYRQSLGQGLEFLIYFQGNSAPDKSGLPSDRFSAERTGGSVSTLTIQRTQQEDSAVYLCASSWRGLGMNTEAFFGQGTRLTVV.

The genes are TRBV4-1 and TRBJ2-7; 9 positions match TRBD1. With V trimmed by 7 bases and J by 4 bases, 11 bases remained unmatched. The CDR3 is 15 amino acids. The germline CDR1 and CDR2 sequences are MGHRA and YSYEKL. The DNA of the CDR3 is TGCGCCAGCAACCAGAAGGGGACAGGGCCTTACGAGCAGTACTTC. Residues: CASNQKGTGPYEQYF.

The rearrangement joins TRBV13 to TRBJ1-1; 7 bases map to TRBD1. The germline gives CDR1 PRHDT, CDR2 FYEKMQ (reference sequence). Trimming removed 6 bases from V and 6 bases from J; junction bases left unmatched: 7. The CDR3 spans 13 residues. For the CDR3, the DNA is TGTGCCAGCAGACAGGGGTCTTTCCCTGAAGCTTTCTTT. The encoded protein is CASRQGSFPEAFF.

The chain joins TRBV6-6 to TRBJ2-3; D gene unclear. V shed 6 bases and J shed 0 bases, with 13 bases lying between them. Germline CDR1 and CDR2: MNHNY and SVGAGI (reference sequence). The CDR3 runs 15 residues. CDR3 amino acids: CASSNRALSTDTQYF. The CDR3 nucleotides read TGTGCCAGCAGCAACCGGGCCCTCAGCACAGATACGCAGTATTTT.

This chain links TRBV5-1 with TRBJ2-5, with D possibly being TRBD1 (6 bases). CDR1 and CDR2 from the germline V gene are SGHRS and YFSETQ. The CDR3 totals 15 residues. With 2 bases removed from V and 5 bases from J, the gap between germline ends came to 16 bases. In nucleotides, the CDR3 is TGCGCCAGCAGCTTTTCCGGGACAAGGTTGGAGACCCAGTACTTC. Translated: CASSFSGTRLETQYF.